This T cell receptor beta chain is drawn from a study of long-term antiretroviral therapy in people with HIV. About this clone itself: Its antigen is unidentified.

The authors ran the immunoSEQ assay, v3.0, at survey level. Data came from immunoSEQ multiplex PCR; TCRdb stores just in-frame clones and leaves some out. The data show some 40,000 clones, approximately 94% seen once. The V end was cut by 2 bases, the J end by 9 bases, with 17 bases between. The CDR3 length is 15 residues. Germline values: CDR1 MNHNS, CDR2 SASEGT. Study-wide results and caveats: In HIV, the repertoires covered a tighter span of CDR3 lengths than in controls. Before ART, certain clones expanded, and these dominated the repertoire at all time points. Post-ART, diversity grew, though it stayed under transplant donor control levels.

The clonotype comes from a man aged 25 to 40 with HIV. The gene calls are TRBV6-1 and TRBJ2-1, with D possibly being TRBD1 (6 bases). The sample consisted of unsorted PBMCs, taken about 9.1 years after starting antiretroviral therapy. The CDR3 region is CASSELVGQSSEQFF. CDR3 DNA sequence: TGTGCCAGCAGTGAACTGGTCGGACAGTCCAGTGAGCAGTTCTTC.